This T cell receptor (beta chain) was identified in a study of persistence of HIV-infected CD4 T cells. As for the study in general: Anti-CD3/anti-CD28 stimulation activated a higher proportion of cells than antigen stimulation, with lower memory fraction.

Per the germline V gene, CDR1 is MNHEY and CDR2 is SVGAGI. The V gene end was trimmed by 4 bases and the J gene end by 7 bases; junction bases not matched to a gene: 11. This CDR3 contains 15 residues. The immunoSEQ assay was version 4, run in survey mode. Repertoires were generated with immunoSEQ multiplex PCR, while TCRdb's copy carries only in-frame clones and drops some. The sample gives roughly 43,000 clones, roughly 90% of which show up once; approximately 0.93% is in the top ten. With regard to this clone: What it binds is not known.

Cells were stimulated nonspecifically with anti-CD3/anti-CD28 magnetic beads. CD4+ T cells upregulating both CD40 ligand and CD69 were sorted as responding cells. CD4+ T cell counts exceeded 400 cells/uL; CMV serology was positive. This receptor was taken from an adult man with HIV who was CMV-seropositive. Source: CD4+ T cells sorted from PBMCs after roughly 18-hour stimulation, taken from a patient who received antiretroviral therapy. The V gene is TRBV6-5, the J gene TRBJ1-1; 8 bases fit TRBD1. The CDR3 DNA sequence: TGTGCCAGCAGTTTTATCAGGGGGCGCGGAGATGAAGCTTTCTTT. Its translation is CASSFIRGRGDEAFF.